This T cell receptor (beta chain) was identified in a study of CD8 T cells in ankylosing spondylitis. Study findings and constraints: Characteristic of ankylosing spondylitis blood, it appeared, was a TCR beta motif comprising about 8 highly homologous variants.

Each CDR3 protein gets one entry after TCRdb re-called the 5' RACE reads with MiXCR. The sample gives over 600,000 distinct CDR3 sequences, around 17% of which show up once; under 20% is in the top ten. The germline CDR1 and CDR2 sequences are MNHNS and SASEGT. V lost 6 bases and J lost 0, with 11 bases in between. The CDR3 is made up of 15 amino acids. This clonotype was observed a handful of times. Its antigen is as yet unknown. Sequencing was done on a sample of blood, either unsorted or a sorted T cell fraction (not recorded which). The chain has TRBV6-1 and TRBJ2-2, with D perhaps given as TRBD1 or TRBD2 (5 bases each). This TCR was recovered from a male donor with ankylosing spondylitis. This CDR3 is CASRRDGANTGELFF. DNA for the CDR3: TGTGCCAGCAGGAGGGACGGCGCGAACACCGGGGAGCTGTTTTTT.